The 26 T cell receptor beta chains below come from one sample, sequenced in a study of PD-1 blockade in classical Hodgkin lymphoma. Sequencing was performed with immunoSEQ multiplex PCR; in TCRdb, only in-frame clones are kept and a portion is missing. This sample has roughly 39,000 clones; 75% to 85% occur once, and the top ten carry about 9.1%. Time point specified: cycle 4 day 1 (C4D1), after around six weeks of nivolumab. Brentuximab vedotin exposure varied, and every patient relapsed after autologous stem cell transplantation. The sample here was peripheral blood mononuclear cells (PBMCs), taken before the fourth cycle of nivolumab. The receptors stem from a human donor with classical Hodgkin lymphoma.

The rearrangement uses TRBV29-1 and TRBJ2-1; no clear D gene. Trimming left V 7 bases short and J 6 bases short, with 10 bases between. This CDR3 has 11 residues. Per germline, CDR1 SQVTM and CDR2 ANQGSEA. The CDR3: CSALVANEQFF. In DNA form, the CDR3 reads TGCAGCGCTTTGGTAGCCAATGAGCAGTTCTTC.

The J gene is TRBJ2-3, the V gene TRBV5-1, with 8 bases matching TRBD1. The ends lost 0 bases at V and 0 bases at J; junction bases unmatched: 0. From germline, CDR1 is SGHRS and CDR2 YFSETQ. This CDR3 region has 15 residues. Here the CDR3 reads CASSLDRGSTDTQYF. CDR3 DNA: TGCGCCAGCAGCTTGGACAGGGGGAGCACAGATACGCAGTATTTT.

This chain connects TRBV13 to TRBJ2-3, with D perhaps matching TRBD2 (6 bases). V was trimmed by 5 bases and J by 0 bases, leaving 15 bases between them. Germline CDR1 is PRHDT and CDR2 is FYEKMQ (reference sequence). The CDR3 is made up of 16 amino acids. The CDR3 region has the DNA TGTGCCAGCAGCGGCCGGGAGTACTCTAGCACAGATACGCAGTATTTT. Its translation is CASSGREYSSTDTQYF.

The rearrangement joins TRBV4-2 to TRBJ2-7, with D possibly being TRBD2 (7 bases). V shed 4 bases and J shed 2 bases, with 12 bases lying between them. The CDR3 totals 14 residues. The germline V gene encodes CDR1 LGHNA and CDR2 YNFKEQ. The CDR3 nucleotides are TGTGCCAGCAGCCCCGAGGGGGGGGCCTACGAGCAGTACTTC. The encoded protein is CASSPEGGAYEQYF.

A note on this clone: The junction shows a germline mismatch at one end, possibly a read error. V and J are TRBV5-8 and TRBJ2-5; D might be TRBD1 or TRBD2, each matching 7 bases. This CDR3 is 17 amino acids long. Germline lookup yields CDR1 SGHTS and CDR2 YDEGEE. CDR3 DNA sequence: TGTGCCAGCAGATTGGCGGGGGCAGGGGGGAAAAAAGAGACCCAGTACTTC. Encoded protein: CASRLAGAGGKKETQYF.

The chain recombines TRBV5-1 with TRBJ2-7, with D uncertain. The germline gives CDR1 SGHRS, CDR2 YFSETQ. Trimming removed 1 base from V and 6 bases from J, with 8 bases in between. This CDR3 spans 12 amino acids. CDR3 region: CASSLKAGEQYF. CDR3 bases: TGCGCCAGCAGCTTGAAAGCCGGCGAGCAGTACTTC.

V and J are TRBV5-4 and TRBJ2-4, with D possibly being TRBD1 or TRBD2 (6 bases each). Trimming took off 5 bases at V and 8 bases at J, with 17 bases between the two ends. This CDR3 spans 14 amino acids. Germline V gene data show CDR1 as SGHNT and CDR2 as YYREEE (reference sequence). DNA of the CDR3: TGTGCCAGCAGTCCCGAGGGGGGTAAAGACATTCAGTACTTC. It encodes CASSPEGGKDIQYF.

The count of this clone is one. J is TRBJ1-2 and V is TRBV2; 7 bases map to TRBD1. V lost 6 bases to trimming and J lost 7 bases; unmatched junction nucleotides: 20. This CDR3 contains 17 residues. Germline V lookup: CDR1 SNHLY, CDR2 FYNNEI. CDR3 sequence reads: CASSYKPPTGSITGYTF. The CDR3 DNA sequence: TGTGCCAGCAGCTACAAACCCCCGACAGGGAGTATTACTGGCTACACCTTC.

This chain uses TRBV7-2 with TRBJ2-5; tentative D call: TRBD1 (6 bases). This CDR3 region has 16 residues. Trimming took 0 bases from V and 2 from J, leaving 13 bases between them. Germline assignment: CDR1 SGHTA and CDR2 FQGNSA. For the CDR3, the DNA is TGTGCCAGCAGCTTAGCGCTCAGGGGTAGGCAAGAGACCCAGTACTTC. As protein: CASSLALRGRQETQYF.

The V gene is TRBV27, the J gene TRBJ1-1, with 7 bases that match TRBD1. The CDR3 runs to 14 residues. Trimming removed 3 bases from V and 4 bases from J; junction bases left unmatched: 5. CDR1 and CDR2 from the germline V gene are MNHEY and SMNVEV (reference sequence). This CDR3 reads CASSFSGGGTEAFF. DNA of the CDR3: TGTGCCAGCAGTTTCTCAGGGGGGGGCACTGAAGCTTTCTTT.

On this clone itself: One end of the junction fails to match germline, which may point to a read error. V is TRBV7-7 and J is TRBJ2-1, with 7 positions matching TRBD2. CDR1 is SSHAT and CDR2 is FNYEAQ in the germline V gene (reference sequence). There are 13 residues in the CDR3. CDR3 in amino acids: CASSLAGRNEQFF. The CDR3 DNA reads as TGTGCTAGCAGCTTAGCGGGTAGGAATGAGCAGTTCTTC.

This clone was found once. The V and J genes are TRBV30 and TRBJ1-2; no clear D. CDR1 and CDR2 from the germline V gene are GTSNPN and SVGIG (reference sequence). V gave up 4 bases and J gave up 8 bases, with 11 bases separating them. The CDR3 is made up of 11 amino acids. The CDR3: CAWTPPGGYTF. DNA for the CDR3: TGTGCCTGGACCCCCCCTGGGGGCTACACCTTC.

The chain joins TRBV7-8 to TRBJ1-6; D not resolved. The length of the CDR3 is 13 residues. Germline V gene lookup returns CDR1 SGHVS and CDR2 FQNEAQ. V lost 3 bases, J lost 7 bases, and 7 bases lay in between. The CDR3 region has the DNA TGTGCCAGCAGCTTGGACGGGAATTCACCCCTCCACTTT. Protein product: CASSLDGNSPLHF.

This chain links TRBV14 with TRBJ1-1; D may be TRBD1 (6 bases). This CDR3 has 17 amino acids. Germline V CDR1 and CDR2: SGHDN, FVKESK. Deletions cut 4 bases from V and 0 bases from J, with 18 bases between. CDR3 in DNA: TGTGCCAGCAGCCCCCTTAATGAGGGGGAGATGAACACTGAAGCTTTCTTT. Translating it yields CASSPLNEGEMNTEAFF.

In nucleotides, the CDR3 is TGCGCCAGCAGCCAAGAAAGCGGGGGGGCTTACGAGCAGTACTTC. Translation: CASSQESGGAYEQYF. The J gene is TRBJ2-7, the V gene TRBV4-3, with 10 bases aligning to TRBD2. Germline CDR1 LGHNA, CDR2 YSLEER. The CDR3 extends over 15 amino acids. J was trimmed by 4 bases and V by 0 bases; bases with no gene match: 3.

This sequence joins TRBV9 and TRBJ1-2; tentatively, D is TRBD1 (5 bases). The V end was cut by 0 bases, the J end by 6 bases, with 9 bases between. The CDR3 has 13 residues. CDR1 is SGDLS and CDR2 is YYNGEE in the germline V gene. Written as DNA, the CDR3 is TGTGCCAGCAGCGTAGATCGGGGGAATGGCTACACCTTC. It yields the protein CASSVDRGNGYTF.

As DNA, the CDR3 is TGTGCCAGCAGCGGCTTACAGGGGGCTGGCTCACCCCTCCACTTT. Residues: CASSGLQGAGSPLHF. This chain connects TRBV5-6 to TRBJ1-6; 9 positions agree with TRBD1. Germline V gene sequence: CDR1 SGHDT, CDR2 YYEEEE. V gave up 4 bases and J gave up 10 bases; unmatched junction bases: 9. The CDR3 has 15 residues.

This clone showed up just a few times. The rearrangement links TRBV5-5 to TRBJ2-5; no clear D gene. V shed 2 bases and J shed 1 base, with 9 bases lying between them. Germline loops: CDR1 SGHKS, CDR2 YYEKEE (reference sequence). This CDR3 is 14 amino acids long. The CDR3 region is CASSFRGIQETQYF. The CDR3 DNA reads as TGTGCCAGCAGCTTTCGCGGAATCCAAGAGACCCAGTACTTC.

The chain is built from TRBV9 and TRBJ1-6; TRBD1 matches 8 bases. The J segment lost 7 bases and the V segment lost 0 bases, leaving 3 bases of the junction unmatched. The germline CDR1 and CDR2 sequences are SGDLS and YYNGEE. The CDR3 runs to 15 residues. CDR3 residues: CASSVAGGLNSPLHF. The CDR3, as DNA: TGTGCCAGCAGCGTAGCAGGGGGCCTGAATTCACCCCTCCACTTT.

This clone was found a few times. V gene TRBV4-1 combines with J gene TRBJ1-6; unclear D gene. The germline V and J ends were trimmed by 7 bases and 5 bases, with 12 bases remaining between them. This CDR3 is built from 14 residues. The germline V gene has CDR1 MGHRA and CDR2 YSYEKL. CDR3: CASTTWENNSPLHF. The CDR3 coding sequence is TGCGCCAGCACCACTTGGGAAAATAATTCACCCCTCCACTTT.

J is TRBJ1-2 and V is TRBV5-8; no reliable D call. Trimming left V 4 bases short and J 4 bases short, with 20 bases between. Per the germline V gene, CDR1 is SGHTS and CDR2 is YDEGEE. The CDR3 has 16 residues. This chain's CDR3 is CASSTTISATAYGYTF. CDR3 DNA sequence: TGTGCCAGCAGCACCACGATCTCGGCCACAGCCTATGGCTACACCTTC.

This sequence joins TRBV15 and TRBJ1-6; D unclear. Trimming pared 0 bases from V and 7 bases from J, leaving 4 bases between. There are 13 residues in the CDR3. CDR1 is LNHNV and CDR2 is YYDKDF in the germline V gene (reference sequence). CDR3 in amino acids: CATSRDRNSPLHF. The CDR3 coding sequence is TGTGCCACCAGCAGAGATAGGAATTCACCCCTCCACTTT. The variable domain in full, with the rest retrieved from reference TRBV15 and TRBJ1-6, is DAMVIQNPRYQVTQFGKPVTLSCSQTLNHNVMYWYQQKSSQAPKLLFHYYDKDFNNEADTPDNFQSRRPNTSFCFLDIRSPGLGDTAMYLCATSRDRNSPLHFGNGTRLTVT.

This rearrangement joins TRBV29-1 to TRBJ1-1, with 7 bases aligning to TRBD1. Germline V CDR1 and CDR2: SQVTM, ANQGSEA. This CDR3 has 13 residues. With V trimmed by 5 bases and J by 5 bases, 8 bases remained unmatched. In DNA form, the CDR3 reads TGCAGCGTTTGGACAGGACGGGAGACTGAAGCTTTCTTT. Protein product: CSVWTGRETEAFF.

This clone has just a few counts. The rearrangement uses TRBV2 and TRBJ2-7; possibly TRBD2 for D (6 bases). The germline V and J ends were trimmed by 3 bases and 3 bases, with 6 bases remaining between them. CDR1 and CDR2 from the germline V gene are SNHLY and FYNNEI. This CDR3 spans 12 amino acids. The CDR3 sequence: CASSETSYEQYF. The CDR3 DNA reads TGTGCCAGCAGTGAGACTAGCTACGAGCAGTACTTC.

CDR3 coding DNA: TGTGCCAGCAGCGTGGCCGGAGATCAGCCCCAGCATTTT. This translates into CASSVAGDQPQHF. This chain connects TRBV9 to TRBJ1-5; no firm D call. Germline V gene sequence: CDR1 SGDLS, CDR2 YYNGEE. This CDR3 spans 13 amino acids. V lost 2 bases and J 5 bases, leaving 8 bases between the germline ends.

The chain carries TRBV29-1 and TRBJ1-2; 10 bases agree with TRBD1. The CDR3 totals 16 residues. The J segment lost 3 bases and the V segment lost 1 base, leaving 8 bases of the junction unmatched. Germline V gene data show CDR1 as SQVTM and CDR2 as ANQGSEA. The CDR3 DNA follows: TGCAGCGTTGAAGGAGACAGGGGGCTGGGTTACTATGGCTACACCTTC. Its protein is CSVEGDRGLGYYGYTF.